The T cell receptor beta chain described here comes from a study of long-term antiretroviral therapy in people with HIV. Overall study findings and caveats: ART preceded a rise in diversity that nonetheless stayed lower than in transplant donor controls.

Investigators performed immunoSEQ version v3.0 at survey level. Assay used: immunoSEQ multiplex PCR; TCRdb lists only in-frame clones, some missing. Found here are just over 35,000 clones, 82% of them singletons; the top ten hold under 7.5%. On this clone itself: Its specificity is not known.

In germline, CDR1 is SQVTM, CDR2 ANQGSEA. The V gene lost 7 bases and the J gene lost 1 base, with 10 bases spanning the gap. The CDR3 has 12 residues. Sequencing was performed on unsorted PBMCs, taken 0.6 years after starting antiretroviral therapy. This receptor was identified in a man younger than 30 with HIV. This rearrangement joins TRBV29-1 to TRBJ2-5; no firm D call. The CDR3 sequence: CSAAEPQETQYF. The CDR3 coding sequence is TGCAGCGCTGCAGAGCCCCAAGAGACCCAGTACTTC.